The 26 T cell receptor beta chains reported below all come from one sample, sequenced in a study of blood T cell repertoires in COVID-19. Some clones are missing from TCRdb's copy, which holds only in-frame ones; the method was immunoSEQ multiplex PCR. Of 490,000 or so clones listed, approximately 87% were seen once; the top ten hold around 1.9%. Sequenced input: PBMCs or T cells enriched from blood (not recorded which). These receptors were obtained from a woman aged 40 to 50 who had recovered from COVID-19.

V gene TRBV19 combines with J gene TRBJ1-6; 7 bases are a match to TRBD1. V shed 3 bases and J 9 bases; nucleotides not matched to a gene: 17. The CDR3 contains 18 residues. The germline gives CDR1 LNHDA, CDR2 SQIVND (reference sequence). The CDR3 DNA sequence: TGTGCCAGTAGTATTCTCCTGACCAGGACAGGTCGGGGTTCACCCCTCCACTTT. Protein product: CASSILLTRTGRGSPLHF. Looking up the rest from reference TRBV19 and TRBJ1-6 gives the full variable domain: DGGITQSPKYLFRKEGQNVTLSCEQNLNHDAMYWYRQDPGQGLRLIYYSQIVNDFQKGDIAEGYSVSREKKESFPLTVTSAQKNPTAFYLCASSILLTRTGRGSPLHFGNGTRLTVT.

The rearrangement links TRBV29-1 to TRBJ2-1, with 8 bases aligning to TRBD2. V lost 7 bases to trimming and J lost 7 bases; unmatched junction nucleotides: 21. Germline V gene data show CDR1 as SQVTM and CDR2 as ANQGSEA. The CDR3 is 17 residues long. The CDR3, as DNA: TGCAGCGATGTGGGGGCCGTAGCGGGAAGTTCGTGGAATGAGCAGTTCTTC. Translating gives CSDVGAVAGSSWNEQFF.

The chain uses TRBV6-5 and TRBJ1-3; 7 nucleotides align to TRBD1. Looked up from germline, CDR1 is MNHEY and CDR2 is SVGAGI. Trimming took 4 bases from V and 4 from J; bases not matched to a gene: 10. The CDR3 spans 16 residues. The CDR3 nucleotides read TGTGCCAGCAGTTCCGACCCGACAGGGCCGGGAAACACCATATATTTT. Translation gives CASSSDPTGPGNTIYF.

The rearrangement links TRBV11-2 to TRBJ1-1, with D perhaps TRBD1 (5 bases). Trimming took 2 bases from V and 0 from J, leaving 16 bases between them. Germline CDR1 SGHAT, CDR2 FQNNGV. The CDR3 sequence is 17 residues long. In DNA form, the CDR3 reads TGTGCCAGCAGCTTAAGAGAGCTGACAGCCATGAACACTGAAGCTTTCTTT. This codes for CASSLRELTAMNTEAFF.

This chain connects TRBV4-3 to TRBJ2-7; D is uncertain. V was clipped by 0 bases and J by 3 bases, with 15 bases between them. Germline-derived CDR1 and CDR2 are LGHNA and YSLEER. The CDR3 runs to 16 residues. The CDR3 reads CASSQDGVNPYYEQYF. CDR3 sequence (DNA): TGCGCCAGCAGCCAAGATGGTGTAAACCCCTACTACGAGCAGTACTTC.

The table lists this clone with a count of one. The rearrangement uses TRBV30 and TRBJ1-2; D may be TRBD1 (6 bases). Germline values: CDR1 GTSNPN, CDR2 SVGIG (reference sequence). V dropped 3 bases and J dropped 5 bases, with 19 bases sitting between them. The CDR3 is made up of 15 amino acids. CDR3 protein: CAWRRQALKPYGYTF. The CDR3, as DNA: TGTGCCTGGAGAAGACAGGCACTAAAACCGTATGGCTACACCTTC. The variable domain in full, completed from reference TRBV30 and TRBJ1-2, reads SQTIHQWPATLVQPVGSPLSLECTVEGTSNPNLYWYRQAAGRGLQLLFYSVGIGQISSEVPQNLSASRPQDRQFILSSKKLLLSDSGFYLCAWRRQALKPYGYTFGSGTRLTVV.

The rearrangement joins TRBV2 to TRBJ1-1; TRBD1 matches at 7 bases. The CDR3 has 14 residues. The germline V gene has CDR1 SNHLY and CDR2 FYNNEI. V was clipped by 5 bases and J by 4 bases; unmatched bases: 7. CDR3 region: CASSQQGWGTEAFF. Here the CDR3 DNA reads TGTGCCAGCAGTCAACAGGGGTGGGGCACTGAAGCTTTCTTT.

This clone was recorded only once. The rearrangement joins TRBV30 to TRBJ1-1; D is perhaps TRBD1 (6 bases). The CDR3 spans 12 residues. Germline CDR1 is GTSNPN and CDR2 is SVGIG (reference sequence). The germline V and J ends were trimmed by 7 bases and 4 bases, with 13 bases remaining between them. CDR3 coding DNA: TGTGCCTTCACAGGGATTGGCACTGAAGCTTTCTTT. Its protein product is CAFTGIGTEAFF.

The chain is built from TRBV4-3 and TRBJ1-1; 9 nucleotides align to TRBD1. The CDR3 is 14 residues long. Germline V gene sequence: CDR1 LGHNA, CDR2 YSLEER. The V segment lost 5 bases and the J segment 5 bases; nucleotides outside the gene matches: 6. CDR3: CASSNRGLGTEAFF. CDR3 bases: TGCGCCAGCAGCAACAGGGGGCTTGGTACTGAAGCTTTCTTT.

This clone has just one count. This chain connects TRBV24-1 to TRBJ1-4; 12 bases map to TRBD1. The CDR3 spans 16 residues. With 3 bases clipped from V and 6 bases from J, the junction kept 4 bases outside the gene matches. Germline V gives CDR1 KGHDR, CDR2 SFDVKD. CDR3 in amino acids: CATSDGTGGSYEKLFF. CDR3 in DNA: TGTGCCACCAGTGATGGGACAGGGGGCTCGTATGAAAAACTGTTTTTT.

This rearrangement joins TRBV5-1 to TRBJ1-1; D uncertain. Trimming removed 1 base at V and 5 bases at J, with 18 bases between. The CDR3 runs to 16 residues. Germline assignment: CDR1 SGHRS and CDR2 YFSETQ. CDR3 coding DNA: TGCGCCAGCAGCTTGAATGCTCGGGGTTTATATACTGAAGCTTTCTTT. This sequence encodes CASSLNARGLYTEAFF.

The chain combines TRBV6-1 with TRBJ1-5; no clear D gene. Germline V gene lookup returns CDR1 MNHNS and CDR2 SASEGT. There are 17 residues in the CDR3. Trimming left V 2 bases short and J 0 bases short, with 14 bases between. The DNA for the CDR3 is TGTGCCAGCAGTGAAACCTGGACTGATTTTAGCAATCAGCCCCAGCATTTT. It specifies CASSETWTDFSNQPQHF.

The chain carries TRBV4-3 and TRBJ2-1, with a weak D call TRBD1 (5 bases). The length of the CDR3 is 15 residues. Germline CDR1 LGHNA, CDR2 YSLEER. The V and J ends lost 4 bases and 6 bases respectively, with 16 bases between them. Written as DNA, the CDR3 is TGCGCCAGCAGCCGCAAGCCGAACCAGGGCAATGAGCAGTTCTTC. The encoded protein is CASSRKPNQGNEQFF.

Turning to this clone: The germline gene is not matched at one end of the junction; a read error may be the cause. The chain carries TRBV5-8 and TRBJ1-2; tentative D call: TRBD1 (6 bases). The CDR3 covers 13 residues. CDR1 and CDR2 from the germline V gene are SGHTS and YDEGEE. CDR3 protein: CASSLFGQPRFPF. CDR3 coding DNA: TGTGCCAGCAGCTTATTCGGACAGCCCAGGTTCCCCTTC.

The chain recombines TRBV9 with TRBJ2-3, with no clear D. There are 15 residues in the CDR3. CDR1 is SGDLS and CDR2 is YYNGEE in the germline V gene. V was shortened by 1 base and J by 0 bases, with 9 bases between the two germline ends. In nucleotides, the CDR3 is TGTGCCAGCAGCGTATACAAGACTAGCACAGATACGCAGTATTTT. It specifies CASSVYKTSTDTQYF.

The chain links TRBV7-9 to TRBJ2-1; TRBD2 agrees at 12 bases. Germline V gene data show CDR1 as SEHNR and CDR2 as FQNEAQ (reference sequence). V dropped 3 bases and J dropped 8; count of bases not matched to a gene: 5. The CDR3 consists of 15 residues. CDR3 in amino acids: CASSLTSGRSDEQFF. CDR3 bases: TGTGCCAGCAGCTTGACTAGCGGGAGAAGTGATGAGCAGTTCTTC.

V usage is TRBV30 and J usage is TRBJ1-6; D remains ambiguous. The CDR3 extends over 12 amino acids. CDR1 and CDR2 (germline): GTSNPN, SVGIG (reference sequence). The ends were cut back, 8 bases at V and 7 bases at J, with 12 bases in the middle. CDR3 bases: TGTGCCGAAAACCTAAACAATTCACCCCTCCACTTT. Protein sequence: CAENLNNSPLHF.

This sequence joins TRBV11-2 and TRBJ2-7; D is possibly TRBD2 (6 bases). This CDR3 region has 15 residues. The V end lost 2 bases, the J end lost 5 bases, and 16 bases lay between the germline ends. From germline, CDR1 is SGHAT and CDR2 FQNNGV. In nucleotides, the CDR3 is TGTGCCAGCAGCTTAAGGGGAGGAGGGTACAACGAGCAGTACTTC. Its translation is CASSLRGGGYNEQYF.

The gene calls are TRBV6-2 or TRBV6-3 and TRBJ2-7; 8 nucleotides match TRBD2. CDR1 and CDR2 from the germline V gene are MNHEY and SVGEGT. With V trimmed by 4 bases and J by 0 bases, 8 bases remained unmatched. This CDR3 region has 16 residues. CDR3 DNA: TGTGCCAGCAGTTCCCCCGAGCGGGAGACCTCCTACGAGCAGTACTTC. It encodes CASSSPERETSYEQYF.

This chain uses TRBV14 with TRBJ1-1; 10 nucleotides align to TRBD1. Germline CDR1 reads SGHDN; CDR2 reads FVKESK. The CDR3 consists of 17 residues. The V and J ends lost 3 bases and 3 bases, in that order; junction bases with no gene match: 10. The CDR3, as DNA: TGTGCCAGCAGCCACCTCCAGGACAGGGGGTTCGACACTGAAGCTTTCTTT. Its translation: CASSHLQDRGFDTEAFF.

The chain uses TRBV4-2 and TRBJ2-2, with TRBD2 matching over 9 bases. CDR1 and CDR2 (germline): LGHNA, YNFKEQ. The CDR3 contains 17 residues. With V trimmed by 0 bases and J by 0 bases, 2 bases remained unmatched. Here the CDR3 reads CASSQELAGPNTGELFF. Written as DNA, the CDR3 is TGTGCCAGCAGCCAAGAACTAGCGGGCCCGAACACCGGGGAGCTGTTTTTT.

For this clone: Other nucleotide sequences in the sample specify the same CDR3. V usage is TRBV19 and J usage is TRBJ2-4; 8 positions agree with TRBD1. Unmatched junction bases numbered 1, after V lost 5 bases and J lost 1 base. The CDR3 totals 14 residues. Germline V gene data show CDR1 as LNHDA and CDR2 as SQIVND (reference sequence). In DNA, the CDR3 is TGTGCCAGTAGTGACAGGGGTGCCAAAAACATTCAGTACTTC. It encodes CASSDRGAKNIQYF.

The gene calls are TRBV5-5 and TRBJ1-2; 9 nucleotides match TRBD1. J lost 5 bases, V lost 3 bases, and 8 bases had no gene match. The CDR3 totals 15 residues. Germline-derived CDR1 and CDR2 are SGHKS and YYEKEE (reference sequence). The CDR3 spells CASSSSRDRAYGYTF. CDR3 sequence (DNA): TGTGCCAGCAGCTCGTCCCGGGACAGGGCTTATGGCTACACCTTC. The full variable domain, with the rest looked up from reference TRBV5-5 and TRBJ1-2, is DAGVTQSPTHLIKTRGQQVTLRCSPISGHKSVSWYQQVLGQGPQFIFQYYEKEERGRGNFPDRFSARQFPNYSSELNVNALLLGDSALYLCASSSSRDRAYGYTFGSGTRLTVV.

The V gene is TRBV11-3, the J gene TRBJ2-1; D is undetermined. The CDR3 contains 13 residues. Trimming pared 2 bases from V and 5 bases from J, leaving 7 bases between. The germline gives CDR1 SGHNT, CDR2 YENEEA. As DNA, the CDR3 is TGTGCCAGCAGCTTACGCGGAGACAATGAGCAGTTCTTC. Its protein product is CASSLRGDNEQFF. Full variable domain (remainder filled in from reference TRBV11-3 and TRBJ2-1): EAGVVQSPRYKIIEKKQPVAFWCNPISGHNTLYWYLQNLGQGPELLIRYENEEAVDDSQLPKDRFSAERLKGVDSTLKIQPAELGDSAVYLCASSLRGDNEQFFGPGTRLTVL.

V gene TRBV30 combines with J gene TRBJ1-3; unclear D gene. V gave up 0 bases and J gave up 4 bases, with 10 bases separating them. Germline CDR1 reads GTSNPN; CDR2 reads SVGIG (reference sequence). The CDR3 is 14 residues long. The CDR3 protein is CAWSVPGFGNTIYF. The CDR3 DNA sequence: TGTGCCTGGAGTGTACCCGGGTTCGGAAACACCATATATTTT.

This clone was observed a few times. At one end, the junction sequence differs from germline, possibly due to a read error. The J gene is TRBJ2-6, the V gene TRBV6-2 or TRBV6-3; D might be TRBD1 (6 bases). The germline CDR1 and CDR2 sequences are MNHEY and SVGEGT. The CDR3 is 17 amino acids. The CDR3 DNA reads TGTGCCAGCAGCTACTGGACAGCCTACTCTGGGGCCAACGTCCTGACTTTC. Its translation: CASSYWTAYSGANVLTF.